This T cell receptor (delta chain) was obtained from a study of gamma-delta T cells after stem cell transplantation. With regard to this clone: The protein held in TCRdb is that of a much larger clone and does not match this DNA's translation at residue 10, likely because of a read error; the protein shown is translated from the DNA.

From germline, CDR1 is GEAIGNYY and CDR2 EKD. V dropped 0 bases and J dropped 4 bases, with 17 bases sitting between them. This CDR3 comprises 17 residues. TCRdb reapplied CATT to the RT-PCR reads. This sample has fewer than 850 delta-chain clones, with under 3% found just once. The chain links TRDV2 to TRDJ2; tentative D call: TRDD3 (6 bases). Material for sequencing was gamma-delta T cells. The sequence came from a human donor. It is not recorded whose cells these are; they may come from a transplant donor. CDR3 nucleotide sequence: TGTGCCTGTGACACCGTGAGGACTGGGTGTGAGACAGCACAACTCTTCTTT. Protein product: CACDTVRTGCETAQLFF.